The 21 T cell receptor beta chains presented below share a single source sample, sequenced in a study of lung T cells in sarcoidosis with Löfgren's syndrome. Via MiXCR, TCRdb re-called the reads, giving one row per CDR3 protein. The top ten hold about 2.5% of the sample, which has 50,000 to 65,000 distinct CDR3 sequences, less than 25% seen once. Material: CD4+ T cells from PBMCs. The receptor set was obtained from a human donor with sarcoidosis (Löfgren's syndrome or another form), or a control subject (not recorded which).

This clonotype occurred many times. The chain links TRBV7-2 to TRBJ2-7; TRBD2 matches at 8 bases. J lost 0 bases, V lost 2 bases, and 6 bases had no gene match. This CDR3 has 16 residues. Germline CDR1 and CDR2: SGHTA and FQGNSA. CDR3 sequence: CASSLRGGGNSYEQYF. Written as DNA, the CDR3 is TGTGCCAGCAGCTTACGTGGCGGGGGGAACTCCTACGAGCAGTACTTC.

This clonotype was detected ten times or more. The chain carries TRBV6-1 and TRBJ2-7; 9 nucleotides match TRBD1. The V and J ends lost 6 bases and 2 bases, in that order; junction bases with no gene match: 5. The CDR3 totals 14 residues. Germline loops: CDR1 MNHNS, CDR2 SASEGT. The CDR3 DNA reads as TGTGCCAGCAGCCTAGGACAGGGGCCCTACGAGCAGTACTTC. As protein: CASSLGQGPYEQYF.

This clonotype has a count of ten or more. The V gene is TRBV6-1, the J gene TRBJ1-3; D remains ambiguous. Germline V gene lookup returns CDR1 MNHNS and CDR2 SASEGT. The CDR3 has 16 residues. Trimming stripped 2 bases from V and 0 bases from J, with 11 bases between. CDR3 protein: CASSERSPDSGNTIYF. CDR3 nucleotides: TGTGCCAGCAGTGAACGGAGCCCCGACTCTGGAAACACCATATATTTT.

Many counts were recorded for this clonotype. The chain has TRBV4-1 and TRBJ2-5; 8 bases line up with TRBD1. The germline V gene has CDR1 MGHRA and CDR2 YSYEKL. The CDR3 length is 17 residues. Trimming cost V 0 bases and J 5 bases; bases outside gene matches: 11. The CDR3 sequence: CASSQDRVAGGLETQYF. Written as DNA, the CDR3 is TGCGCCAGCAGCCAAGATCGGGTGGCAGGGGGCTTGGAGACCCAGTACTTC.

On this clonotype: A read error may explain this, as a much larger clone is one base away. This chain links TRBV6-4 with TRBJ2-7; tentatively, D is TRBD2 (5 bases). Germline V gives CDR1 MRHNA, CDR2 SNTAGT. V dropped 5 bases and J dropped 4 bases, with 12 bases sitting between them. The CDR3 totals 13 residues. CDR3 region: CASSPGMGYEQYF. CDR3 nucleotides: TGTGCCAGCAGTCCCGGGATGGGATACGAGCAGTACTTC.

With respect to this clonotype: With a much larger clone just one base away, this may be a read error. The rearrangement links TRBV25-1 to TRBJ2-1; D is ambiguous. The CDR3 covers 13 residues. Germline loops: CDR1 MGHDK, CDR2 SYGVNS. CDR3 amino acids: CASSETSCNEQFF. The DNA of the CDR3 is TGTGCCAGCAGTGAAACCTCCTGCAATGAGCAGTTCTTC.

The chain combines TRBV2 with TRBJ2-1; D is ambiguous. Trimming removed 10 bases at V and 10 bases at J, with 23 bases between. CDR3 length: 14 amino acids. From germline, CDR1 is SNHLY and CDR2 FYNNEI. The CDR3 reads CAIVRRSPFLEQFF. CDR3 bases: TGTGCCATCGTCCGAAGGAGCCCTTTCCTGGAGCAGTTCTTC.

This clonotype was picked up many times. The chain joins TRBV28 to TRBJ2-3, with D possibly TRBD1 on 5 matching bases. The CDR3 covers 13 residues. V lost 2 bases to trimming and J lost 7 bases, with 10 bases between them. CDR1 and CDR2 (germline): MDHEN, SYDVKM. CDR3 residues: CASSLGAPYTQYF. CDR3 DNA sequence: TGTGCCAGCAGTTTAGGGGCCCCTTATACGCAGTATTTT.

This clonotype was picked up a small number of times. This chain joins TRBV7-9 and TRBJ2-3, with 11 bases matching TRBD2. V lost 3 bases to trimming and J lost 3 bases; unmatched junction nucleotides: 11. Germline-derived CDR1 and CDR2 are SEHNR and FQNEAQ (reference sequence). This CDR3 comprises 18 residues. The CDR3 here is CASSFLLAGDVWTDTQYF. DNA for the CDR3: TGTGCCAGCAGCTTCTTACTAGCGGGAGATGTTTGGACAGATACGCAGTATTTT.

With regard to this clonotype: With a much larger clone just one base away, this may be a read error. This chain links TRBV7-2 with TRBJ2-3; D is unresolved. The V end was cut by 6 bases, the J end by 2 bases, with 12 bases between. The CDR3 has 14 amino acids. Germline CDR1 is SGHTA and CDR2 is FQGNSA. Here the CDR3 DNA reads TGTGCCAGCAGTTGGCTCGGGTTCACAGATACGCAGTATTTT. It specifies CASSWLGFTDTQYF.

This clonotype was picked up many times. This sequence joins TRBV6-1 and TRBJ2-7; 13 nucleotides line up with TRBD2. CDR1 and CDR2 (germline): MNHNS, SASEGT. The CDR3 covers 15 residues. V gave up 5 bases and J gave up 7 bases; unmatched junction bases: 8. DNA for the CDR3: TGTGCCAGCAGTCGTCCGGGACTAGCGGGGAAAGAGCAGTACTTC. Residues: CASSRPGLAGKEQYF.

This clonotype was seen ten or more times. This chain uses TRBV2 with TRBJ1-1, with a possible D match to TRBD1 (6 bases). This CDR3 has 13 amino acids. V was shortened by 7 bases and J by 4 bases, with 13 bases between the two germline ends. Germline CDR1 SNHLY, CDR2 FYNNEI. This CDR3 is CASTEQGPTEAFF. The CDR3 bases are TGTGCCAGCACCGAACAGGGTCCCACTGAAGCTTTCTTT.

This clonotype was observed once. This chain uses TRBV7-3 with TRBJ2-1, with 9 bases aligning to TRBD1. Germline lookup yields CDR1 SGHTA and CDR2 FQGTGA. The CDR3 loop spans 16 amino acids. The V segment lost 5 bases and the J segment 7 bases; nucleotides outside the gene matches: 12. The CDR3 protein is CASSRQPGQGSNEQFF. DNA of the CDR3: TGTGCCAGCAGCCGTCAACCGGGACAGGGTTCGAATGAGCAGTTCTTC.

Points on this clonotype: A much larger clone sits a single nucleotide away, making a read error possible. The V call is TRBV7-8, the J call TRBJ2-1; D may correspond to TRBD1 or TRBD2 (5 bases each). The germline V gene encodes CDR1 SGHVS and CDR2 FQNEAQ. The CDR3 is 17 residues long. The CDR3 region has the DNA TGTGCCAGCAGCCCCCGGGACGCCTCCACCTCCTACAATGAGGAGTTCTTC. As protein: CASSPRDASTSYNEEFF.

Concerning this clonotype: This may stem from a read error, because a much larger clone lies one nucleotide away. This chain connects TRBV20-1 to TRBJ2-5; TRBD2 agrees at 7 bases. The CDR3 consists of 15 residues. With 6 bases clipped from V and 5 bases from J, the junction kept 15 bases outside the gene matches. The V gene's germline CDR1 is DFQATT and CDR2 SNEGSKA (reference sequence). Written as DNA, the CDR3 is TGCAGTGCCTACGGGACTATCGGGATAGGGGAGACCCAGTACTTC. This encodes CSAYGTIGIGETQYF.

A note on this clonotype: This sequence may be a read error, since a much larger clone differs from it by one base. This chain joins TRBV6-1 and TRBJ2-3; 10 bases align to TRBD2. Trimming took 6 bases from V and 4 from J; bases not matched to a gene: 7. The CDR3 extends over 15 amino acids. CDR1 is MNHNS and CDR2 is SASEGT in the germline V gene. The CDR3 loop is CASSVAGTSADTQYF. DNA for the CDR3: TGTGCCAGCAGCGTAGCGGGGACTAGCGCAGATACGCAGTATTTT.

This clonotype turned up a few times. V is TRBV29-1 and J is TRBJ2-3; TRBD2 is a possible D gene (6 bases). The CDR3 consists of 18 residues. The V and J ends lost 2 bases and 9 bases respectively, with 30 bases between them. Looked up from germline, CDR1 is SQVTM and CDR2 is ANQGSEA. The CDR3 here is CSVEPYKQGGILTQTQYF. In nucleotides, the CDR3 is TGCAGCGTTGAACCTTATAAGCAGGGCGGGATACTCACGCAGACGCAGTATTTT.

Regarding this clonotype: This may stem from a read error, because a much larger clone lies one nucleotide away. The V call is TRBV14, the J call TRBJ2-4; D unclear. The CDR3 loop spans 12 amino acids. CDR1 is SGHDN and CDR2 is FVKESK in the germline V gene. V gave up 4 bases and J gave up 14 bases, with 15 bases separating them. CDR3 amino acids: CASSPSQGLKYF. For the CDR3, the DNA is TGTGCCAGCAGCCCCTCACAAGGCCTGAAGTACTTC.

This clonotype was seen a few times. The chain joins TRBV5-1 to TRBJ2-2; no reliable D call. With 0 bases removed from V and 1 base from J, the gap between germline ends came to 7 bases. Germline V gene data show CDR1 as SGHRS and CDR2 as YFSETQ. The CDR3 totals 15 residues. The chain's CDR3 is CASSLVSVNTGELFF. CDR3 in DNA: TGCGCCAGCAGCTTGGTCAGCGTGAACACCGGGGAGCTGTTTTTT.

Note on this clonotype: A much larger clone lies one base from this, so it may be a read error. This sequence joins TRBV20-1 and TRBJ2-3, with D unclear. The DNA end lines up better with TRBJ1-5; the J call may be wrong. Germline CDR1 DFQATT, CDR2 SNEGSKA (reference sequence). The CDR3 spans 14 residues. The CDR3 region is CSALPGRGTDTQHF. DNA for the CDR3: TGCAGTGCGCTTCCCGGCCGAGGCACAGATACGCAGCATTTT.

This clonotype has ten or more counts. The V call is TRBV20-1, the J call TRBJ2-7, with TRBD2 identical over 7 bases. Unmatched junction bases numbered 13, after V lost 4 bases and J lost 7 bases. The CDR3 spans 14 residues. CDR1 is DFQATT and CDR2 is SNEGSKA in the germline V gene (reference sequence). CDR3: CSAITSVPPGEQYV. In nucleotides, the CDR3 is TGCAGTGCTATTACTAGCGTGCCTCCCGGTGAGCAGTACGTC.